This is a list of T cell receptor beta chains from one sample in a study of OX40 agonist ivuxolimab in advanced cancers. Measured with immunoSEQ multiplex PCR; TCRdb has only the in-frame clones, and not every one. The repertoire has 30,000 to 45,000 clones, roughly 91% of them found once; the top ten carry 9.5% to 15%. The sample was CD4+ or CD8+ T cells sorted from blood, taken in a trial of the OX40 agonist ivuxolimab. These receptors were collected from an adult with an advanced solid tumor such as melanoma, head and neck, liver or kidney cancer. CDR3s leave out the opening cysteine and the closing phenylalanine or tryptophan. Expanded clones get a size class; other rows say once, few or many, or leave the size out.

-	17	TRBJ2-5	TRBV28	ASSLGLAGVRPTWETQY
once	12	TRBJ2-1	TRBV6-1	ASSERTYYNEQF
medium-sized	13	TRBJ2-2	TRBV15	ATSSQGVQTGELF
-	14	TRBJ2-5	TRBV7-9	ASSYGISGNRETQY
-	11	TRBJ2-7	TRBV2	ASSEAEGGEQY
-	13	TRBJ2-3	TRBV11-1	ASSWPSGSTDTQY
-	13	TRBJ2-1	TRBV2	ASSQTRQIDNEQF
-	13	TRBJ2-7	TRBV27	ASSLNGFGTYEQY
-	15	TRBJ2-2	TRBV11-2	ASSYAFGTANTGELF
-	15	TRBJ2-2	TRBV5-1	ASSLSGTGTNTGELF
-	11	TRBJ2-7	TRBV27	ASIGAGVGEQY
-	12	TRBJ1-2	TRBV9	ASSPSAATSGYT
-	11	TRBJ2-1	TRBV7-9	ASSFRGTNEQF
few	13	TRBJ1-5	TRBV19	ASSPWGQGNQPQH
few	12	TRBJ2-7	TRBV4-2	ASSGPGSSYEQY
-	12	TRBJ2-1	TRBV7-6	ASSLGGPGVEQF
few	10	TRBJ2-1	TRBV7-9	ASSLALLGEF
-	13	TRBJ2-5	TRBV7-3	ASSSTGTGGETQY
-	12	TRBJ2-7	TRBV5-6	ASSLGTGTYEQY
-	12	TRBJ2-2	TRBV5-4	ASSLLGNTGELF
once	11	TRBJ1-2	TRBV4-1	ASSQGTGYGYT
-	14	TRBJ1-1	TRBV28	ASSSPGGEMNTEAF
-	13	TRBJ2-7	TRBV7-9	ASRSQGGSVYEQY
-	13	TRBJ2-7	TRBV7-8	ASSSGGQGRYEQY
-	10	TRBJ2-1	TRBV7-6	ASSSDTNEQF
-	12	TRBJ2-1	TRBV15	ATSIGLASNEQF
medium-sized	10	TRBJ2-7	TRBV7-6	ASSFQGYEQY
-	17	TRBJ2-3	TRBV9	ASSAPPGLAGGPGDTQY
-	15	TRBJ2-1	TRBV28	ASTLTIYGGSYNEQF
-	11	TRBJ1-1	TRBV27	ASHRDENTEAF
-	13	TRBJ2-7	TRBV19	ASSAGTGGKYEQY
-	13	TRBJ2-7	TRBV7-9	ASSLSQGTVYEQY
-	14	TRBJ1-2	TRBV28	ASSFGKVRSNYGYT
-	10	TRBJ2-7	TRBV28	ASSMAEGELY
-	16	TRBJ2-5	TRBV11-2	ASSLGEVGGAFQETQY
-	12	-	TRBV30	AWSWMTGEYEQY
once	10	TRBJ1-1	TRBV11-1	ASSFGNTEAF
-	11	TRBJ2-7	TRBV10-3	AISAGSGYEQY
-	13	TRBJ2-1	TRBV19	ASSIWAGTSNEQF
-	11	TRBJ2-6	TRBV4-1	ASSQLLISVLT
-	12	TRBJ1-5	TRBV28	ASSFPGVNQPQH
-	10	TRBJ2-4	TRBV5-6	ASSSDRGVQY
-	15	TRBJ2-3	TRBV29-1	SVEGLVAVPSTDTQY
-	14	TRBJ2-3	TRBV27	ASSLEARSPPDTQY
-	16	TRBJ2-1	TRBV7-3	ASSPTGTSGMNYNEQF
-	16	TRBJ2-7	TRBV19	ASAPSGTGNDFTYEQY
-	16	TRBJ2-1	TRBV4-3	ASSQGTIIGLAGVEQF
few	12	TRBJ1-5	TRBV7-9	ASSLSVGDQPQH